One sample yielded the 21 T cell receptor beta chains listed below, sequenced in a study of T-cell reconstitution after alpha-beta-depleted transplantation in children. During its preparation, the TCRbeta library received unique molecular identifiers. One entry per CDR3 protein results from TCRdb running MiXCR on the PCR reads. The table has hundreds of thousands of distinct CDR3 sequences, 12% seen once. The material was PBMCs from the stem cell graft donor, obtained from the stem cell graft. Source of these receptors: a human donor who donated a stem cell graft to a child with acute lymphoblastic leukemia.

This clonotype appeared many times. The chain combines TRBV20-1 with TRBJ1-5; 7 bases are a match to TRBD1. With V trimmed by 5 bases and J by 4 bases, 8 bases remained unmatched. Germline-derived CDR1 and CDR2 are DFQATT and SNEGSKA (reference sequence). This CDR3 comprises 14 residues. Written as DNA, the CDR3 is TGCAGTGCTCAAGAGGGGACAGTTAATCAGCCCCAGCATTTT. This codes for CSAQEGTVNQPQHF.

For the CDR3, the DNA is TGTGCCAGCAGCGTAGCTCCCGGACTAGCGGGGGGAGCTTACACAGATACGCAGTATTTT. Its translation is CASSVAPGLAGGAYTDTQYF. V usage is TRBV9 and J usage is TRBJ2-3, with 14 bases that match TRBD2. This CDR3 region has 20 residues. V dropped 0 bases and J dropped 2; count of bases not matched to a gene: 11. CDR1 is SGDLS, CDR2 YYNGEE, per germline.

This clonotype was counted ten times or more. V is TRBV27 and J is TRBJ2-7, with D tentatively TRBD1 (6 bases). The germline gives CDR1 MNHEY, CDR2 SMNVEV (reference sequence). CDR3 length equals 13 residues. V dropped 3 bases and J dropped 1 base, with 7 bases sitting between them. CDR3 sequence reads: CASSFRGSYEQYF. DNA for the CDR3: TGTGCCAGCAGTTTCAGGGGTTCCTACGAGCAGTACTTC.

V and J are TRBV6-1 and TRBJ2-3; tentative D call: TRBD2 (6 bases). The V and J ends lost 6 bases and 3 bases respectively, with 10 bases between them. This CDR3 has 13 amino acids. Germline CDR1 is MNHNS and CDR2 is SASEGT. The DNA of the CDR3 is TGTGCCAGCAGGGAGGGGATTACAGATACGCAGTATTTT. It specifies CASREGITDTQYF.

This clonotype was detected ten times or more. This chain joins TRBV5-1 and TRBJ2-5; 11 nucleotides line up with TRBD2. J gave up 6 bases and V 3 bases, and 10 bases lay outside the gene matches. Germline CDR1 is SGHRS and CDR2 is YFSETQ. The CDR3 sequence is 16 residues long. CDR3 nucleotide sequence: TGCGCCAGCAGCTCTACTTCAGCTAGCGGGGGGAAGACCCAGTACTTC. Its protein is CASSSTSASGGKTQYF.

CDR3 DNA: TGCGCCAGCAGCCAAGTGATCTTAGCACACGAGCAGTACTTC. It codes for CASSQVILAHEQYF. The chain carries TRBV4-3 and TRBJ2-7, with no clear D. This CDR3 spans 14 amino acids. Trimming took off 1 base at V and 5 bases at J, with 12 bases between the two ends. Germline-derived CDR1 and CDR2 are LGHNA and YSLEER.

In this sample, this clonotype turned up many times. This rearrangement joins TRBV27 to TRBJ2-1, with 11 nucleotides matching TRBD2. The CDR3 loop spans 16 amino acids. The V and J ends lost 0 bases and 9 bases, in that order; junction bases with no gene match: 7. CDR1 and CDR2 (germline): MNHEY, SMNVEV (reference sequence). DNA of the CDR3: TGTGCCAGCAGTTTATCGTTACTAGCGGGAGAGGCTGAGCAGTTCTTC. Its translation is CASSLSLLAGEAEQFF.

Note on this clonotype: Its ends do not fully match the called genes, so a read error is possible. The chain uses TRBV2 and TRBJ2-7, with TRBD2 matching 11 bases. The germline V gene encodes CDR1 SNHLY and CDR2 FYNNEI. The CDR3 sequence is 19 residues long. This CDR3 is CAISQLGLAGGRAYYEQYF. For the CDR3, the DNA is TGTGCCATCAGTCAACTGGGGCTAGCGGGGGGCCGGGCGTACTACGAGCAGTACTTC. The complete variable domain, with remaining parts taken from reference TRBV2 and TRBJ2-7, reads EPEVTQTPSHQVTQMGQEVILRCVPISNHLYFYWYRQILGQKVEFLVSFYNNEISEKSEIFDDQFSVERPDGSNFTLKIRSTKLEDSAMYFCAISQLGLAGGRAYYEQYFGPGTRLTVT.

In this sample, this clonotype turned up many times. The chain is built from TRBV29-1 and TRBJ2-5; D might be TRBD1 (6 bases). This CDR3 is built from 12 residues. Germline values: CDR1 SQVTM, CDR2 ANQGSEA. The V end was cut by 7 bases, the J end by 5 bases, with 14 bases between. CDR3 protein: CSGIQGPETQYF. CDR3 sequence (DNA): TGCAGCGGTATACAGGGTCCGGAGACCCAGTACTTC.

This clonotype was observed at least ten times. CDR3 region: CASRGGNFAEAFF. CDR3 nucleotide sequence: TGTGCCAGCAGAGGGGGAAATTTTGCTGAAGCTTTCTTT. The V and J genes are TRBV28 and TRBJ1-1; D is perhaps TRBD1 (6 bases). With 6 bases removed from V and 6 bases from J, the gap between germline ends came to 14 bases. The CDR3 length is 13 residues. Germline values: CDR1 MDHEN, CDR2 SYDVKM.

This chain connects TRBV20-1 to TRBJ1-1; D unclear. Deletions cut 5 bases from V and 8 bases from J, with 27 bases between. This CDR3 contains 16 residues. In germline, CDR1 is DFQATT, CDR2 SNEGSKA (reference sequence). The CDR3 DNA follows: TGCAGTGCTGACGGGAACAGCGCCTCCATGGTAGGGGAAGCTTTCTTT. This codes for CSADGNSASMVGEAFF.

The sample holds many counts of this clonotype. The chain employs TRBV27 and TRBJ2-2; D is tentatively TRBD1 or TRBD2 (7 bases each). The germline V gene has CDR1 MNHEY and CDR2 SMNVEV (reference sequence). V lost 5 bases and J 6 bases, leaving 13 bases between the germline ends. The CDR3 runs 14 residues. The CDR3 region is CASSPTGRAGELFF. In DNA form, the CDR3 reads TGTGCCAGCAGTCCGACAGGGAGGGCCGGGGAGCTGTTTTTT.

This clonotype came up many times. The V gene is TRBV12-3 or TRBV12-4, the J gene TRBJ1-1, with no clear D. The CDR3 runs to 12 residues. Trimming removed 7 bases from V and 1 base from J, with 7 bases in between. CDR3 amino acids: CASTLGNTEAFF. The CDR3 DNA reads TGTGCCAGCACCCTCGGGAACACTGAAGCTTTCTTT.

Many counts were recorded for this clonotype. The chain uses TRBV5-8 and TRBJ2-1; possible D gene TRBD2, 6 bases. CDR1 SGHTS and CDR2 YDEGEE come from the germline V gene. V was clipped by 6 bases and J by 7 bases, with 20 bases between them. CDR3 length equals 15 residues. The CDR3 sequence is CASISLGTPSNEQFF. The CDR3 nucleotides read TGTGCCAGCATATCCCTCGGGACTCCTTCGAATGAGCAGTTCTTC. Drawing the rest from reference TRBV5-8 and TRBJ2-1, the complete variable domain is EAGVTQSPTHLIKTRGQQATLRCSPISGHTSVYWYQQALGLGLQFLLWYDEGEERNRGNFPPRFSGRQFPNYSSELNVNALELEDSALYLCASISLGTPSNEQFFGPGTRLTVL.

The table lists this clonotype with many counts. J is TRBJ2-7 and V is TRBV29-1, with D perhaps matching TRBD2 (6 bases). CDR1 is SQVTM, CDR2 ANQGSEA, per germline. The V gene lost 4 bases and the J gene lost 6 bases, with 16 bases spanning the gap. The CDR3 covers 13 residues. The CDR3 sequence is CSVGRERGLEQYF. In DNA, the CDR3 is TGCAGCGTTGGACGGGAGAGGGGTCTCGAGCAGTACTTC.

This clonotype was recorded at least ten times. The rearrangement joins TRBV11-2 to TRBJ2-1; the match to TRBD2 covers 9 bases. This CDR3 region has 16 residues. V lost 0 bases to trimming and J lost 3 bases; unmatched junction nucleotides: 3. The germline V gene encodes CDR1 SGHAT and CDR2 FQNNGV. The CDR3 DNA sequence: TGTGCCAGCAGCTTAGAGCGGGGGGGCATCTACAATGAGCAGTTCTTC. Amino acid sequence: CASSLERGGIYNEQFF.

This clonotype was detected many times. The chain carries TRBV5-1 and TRBJ2-2; D may be TRBD1 (5 bases). Germline V gene data show CDR1 as SGHRS and CDR2 as YFSETQ. The germline V and J ends were trimmed by 0 bases and 3 bases, with 18 bases remaining between them. This CDR3 spans 18 amino acids. CDR3 protein: CASSLDGHLKRDTGELFF. In nucleotides, the CDR3 is TGCGCCAGCAGCTTGGATGGACACTTAAAACGGGACACCGGGGAGCTGTTTTTT.

The table lists this clonotype with many counts. The rearrangement links TRBV29-1 to TRBJ1-1; D gene ambiguous. The CDR3 sequence is 13 residues long. V dropped 2 bases and J dropped 1 base, with 8 bases sitting between them. Germline V gene lookup returns CDR1 SQVTM and CDR2 ANQGSEA. CDR3 protein: CSVENSANTEAFF. CDR3 bases: TGCAGCGTTGAAAACTCGGCGAACACTGAAGCTTTCTTT.

In its sample, this clonotype was seen many times. This chain links TRBV28 with TRBJ2-5, with D tentatively TRBD1 (5 bases). The CDR3 is 15 amino acids. Germline CDR1 reads MDHEN; CDR2 reads SYDVKM. V gave up 7 bases and J gave up 0 bases, with 15 bases separating them. For the CDR3, the DNA is TGTGCCAGCACTCCCGTGGGGCCGGACCAAGAGACCCAGTACTTC. Protein sequence: CASTPVGPDQETQYF. Full variable domain (outside the CDR3, taken from reference TRBV28 and TRBJ2-5): DVKVTQSSRYLVKRTGEKVFLECVQDMDHENMFWYRQDPGLGLRLIYFSYDVKMKEKGDIPEGYSVSREKKERFSLILESASTNQTSMYLCASTPVGPDQETQYFGPGTRLLVL.

This clonotype has just one count. A clone one base away is much larger, so this may be a read error. The chain links TRBV7-2 to TRBJ1-5; TRBD1 agrees at 7 bases. This CDR3 contains 16 residues. Germline-derived CDR1 and CDR2 are SGHTA and FQGNSA. The CDR3 protein is CGSSTQGGYSNQPQHF. The CDR3 region has the DNA TGTGGCAGCAGCACGCAGGGGGGCTATAGCAATCAGCCCCAGCATTTT.

As for this clonotype: A much bigger clone sits one base away, suggesting this may be a read error. The chain links TRBV28 to TRBJ2-7, with D maybe TRBD1 (6 bases). V lost 4 bases to trimming and J lost 10 bases, with 23 bases between them. CDR3 length: 15 residues. The germline V gene has CDR1 MDHEN and CDR2 SYDVKM. CDR3 protein: CASSSLQGNVADQYF. The CDR3 DNA follows: TGTGCCAGCAGTTCACTACAGGGTAACGTGGCCGACCAGTACTTC. Complete variable domain (other parts from reference TRBV28 and TRBJ2-7): DVKVTQSSRYLVKRTGEKVFLECVQDMDHENMFWYRQDPGLGLRLIYFSYDVKMKEKGDIPEGYSVSREKKERFSLILESASTNQTSMYLCASSSLQGNVADQYFGPGTRLTVT.